This T cell receptor (beta chain) was sequenced for a study of blood T cells in healthy people across ages. Study-wide results and limits: Per million T cells, the diversity of TCR beta decreased roughly linearly as age advanced.

As to this clonotype: Its antigen is not identified.

For the second PCR, which ran for roughly 6 to 12 cycles, a sample-barcoded 5' primer and a J-beta primer mix were used. One entry per CDR3 protein results from TCRdb running MiXCR on the 5' RACE reads. The sample lists 1.5 million to 2 million distinct CDR3 sequences; under 30% were seen once. V dropped 5 bases and J dropped 5 bases, with 12 bases sitting between them. This CDR3 is 12 amino acids long. The germline V gene has CDR1 GTSNPN and CDR2 SVGIG (reference sequence). The sequenced sample was blood. The clonotype originates from a woman in her twenties or thirties in good health. The chain recombines TRBV30 with TRBJ2-5; D possibly corresponds to TRBD2 (6 bases). DNA for the CDR3: TGTGCCTGGGGGGGACTCGGGGAGACCCAGTACTTC. Translation gives CAWGGLGETQYF.